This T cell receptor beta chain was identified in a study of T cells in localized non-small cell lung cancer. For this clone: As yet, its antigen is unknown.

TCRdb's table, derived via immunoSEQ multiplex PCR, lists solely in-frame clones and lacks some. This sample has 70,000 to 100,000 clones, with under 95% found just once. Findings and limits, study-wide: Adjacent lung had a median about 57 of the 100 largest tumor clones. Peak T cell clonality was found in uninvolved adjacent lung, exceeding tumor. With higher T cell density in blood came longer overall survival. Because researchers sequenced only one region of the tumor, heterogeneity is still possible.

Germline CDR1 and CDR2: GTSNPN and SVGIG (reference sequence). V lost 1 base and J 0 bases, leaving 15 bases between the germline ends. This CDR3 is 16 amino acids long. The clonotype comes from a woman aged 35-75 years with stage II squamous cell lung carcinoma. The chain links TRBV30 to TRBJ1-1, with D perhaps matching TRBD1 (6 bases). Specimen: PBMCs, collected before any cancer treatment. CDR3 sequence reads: CAWSDQGRGMNTEAFF. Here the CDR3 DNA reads TGTGCCTGGAGTGATCAGGGGCGGGGTATGAACACTGAAGCTTTCTTT.